These T cell receptor beta chains were read from a single sample in a study of T cell responses to AZD1222 COVID-19 vaccine. Assay: immunoSEQ multiplex PCR; the TCRdb copy retains only in-frame clones and omits some. Of over 95,000 clones listed, more than 75% are singletons. The source was peripheral blood, collected on day 0 of AZD1222 vaccination. These receptors were taken from an adult in good health. CDR3s include the opening cysteine and the closing phenylalanine or tryptophan. D genes are given only for firm matches. Rows may omit the clone size; those that give it use once, few, many or a size class.

CDR3nt	CDR3aa	j_gene	d_gene	abundance	v_gene
TGTGCCAGCAGCTTGGCCTCTAGCTTTTACAGCTATGGCTACACCTTC	CASSLASSFYSYGYTF	TRBJ1-2	.	once	TRBV5-4
TGTGCCAGCAGTGGGACTTCTATTTACAATGAGCAGTTCTTC	CASSGTSIYNEQFF	TRBJ2-1	.	few	TRBV28
TGTGCCAGCAGAAACCCGACAGAGGGGAACTATGGCTACACCTTC	CASRNPTEGNYGYTF	TRBJ1-2	.	once	TRBV28
TGCGCCAGCAGTGCGGGACGGACCTACGAGCAGTACTTC	CASSAGRTYEQYF	TRBJ2-7	.	.	TRBV10-1
TGTGCCAGCAAGGGGATAGCGAGTATTCAGTACTTC	CASKGIASIQYF	TRBJ2-4	.	.	TRBV3-1/TRBV3-2
TGCGCCAGCAGAGCCGGGACACAAACTGGAAACACCATATATTTT	CASRAGTQTGNTIYF	TRBJ1-3	.	.	TRBV10-2
TGTGCCAGCAGTACCCCGGGACTAGCCTACGAGCAGTACTTC	CASSTPGLAYEQYF	TRBJ2-7	TRBD2	.	TRBV28
TGTGCCTGGACTTCATTGACAGAAGATAATGAAAAACTGTTTTTT	CAWTSLTEDNEKLFF	TRBJ1-4	.	.	TRBV30
TGTGCCAGCAGCTTAGATATGACAGGCAGCTACACCTTC	CASSLDMTGSYTF	TRBJ1-2	.	once	TRBV5-5
TGTGCCAGCAACGCAAAGTTGAACACCGGGGAGCTGTTTTTT	CASNAKLNTGELFF	TRBJ2-2	.	.	TRBV28
TGCGCCAGCAGCTCAGGACTTTACGAGCAGTACTTC	CASSSGLYEQYF	TRBJ2-7	.	.	TRBV5-1
TGCAGTGCTATATCCGGAAACACCATATATTTT	CSAISGNTIYF	TRBJ1-3	.	.	TRBV20-1
TGCGCCAGCAGCTTGGACGACGGGAACTATGGCTACACCTTC	CASSLDDGNYGYTF	TRBJ1-2	.	.	TRBV5-1
TGTGCCAGCAGCATACAGGGACCGAACACTGAAGCTTTCTTT	CASSIQGPNTEAFF	TRBJ1-1	.	.	TRBV14
TGTGCCTGGAGCGCGATAAAGGGGCACGGAACTGAAGCTTTCTTT	CAWSAIKGHGTEAFF	TRBJ1-1	.	.	TRBV30
TGTGCTAGTGGTCTGGGAGCCACTGAAGCTTTCTTT	CASGLGATEAFF	TRBJ1-1	.	.	TRBV12-5
TGTGCCAGCTCACCACCAGGTAGAACTAATGAAAAACTGTTTTTT	CASSPPGRTNEKLFF	TRBJ1-4	.	.	TRBV18
TGTGCCATCAGTGAGTACAGCGCGAGCAATCAGCCCCAGCATTTT	CAISEYSASNQPQHF	TRBJ1-5	.	.	TRBV10-3
TGTGCCAGCAGCTTCGGCCCGGGACAGGGGGCCAGGGAGCCCCAGCATTTT	CASSFGPGQGAREPQHF	TRBJ1-5	TRBD1	.	TRBV5-6
TGTGCCAGCAAAGGAGCCTCCTCACCCCTCCACTTT	CASKGASSPLHF	TRBJ1-6	.	.	TRBV28
TGTGCCAGCAGCTTAGGGACAGGGGGCGATATATCCAATCAGCCCCAGCATTTT	CASSLGTGGDISNQPQHF	TRBJ1-5	TRBD1	.	TRBV11-2
TGTGCCAGCAGCCAAACTGAGAGCGAGCTGTTTTTT	CASSQTESELFF	TRBJ2-2	.	.	TRBV12-3/TRBV12-4
TGCGCCAGCAGCCTAAGCGGGAAGGACACCGGGGAGCTGTTTTTT	CASSLSGKDTGELFF	TRBJ2-2	TRBD2	.	TRBV5-1
TGTGCCAGCAGCCAAGATATGGGACCTCGCCTTCAAGAGACCCAGTACTTC	CASSQDMGPRLQETQYF	TRBJ2-5	.	.	TRBV3-1/TRBV3-2
TGTGCCAGCAGCTTAGAGGCAGGGGGTTTACTTGGCTACACCTTC	CASSLEAGGLLGYTF	TRBJ1-2	TRBD1	few	TRBV7-9
TGTGCCACCAGTGACCCTAGCGGGGGAACGTCCTACAATGAGCAGTTCTTC	CATSDPSGGTSYNEQFF	TRBJ2-1	TRBD2	.	TRBV24-1
TGTGCCAGCAGTGAACAGGATACGCAGTATTTT	CASSEQDTQYF	TRBJ2-3	.	.	TRBV2
TGTGCCAGCCAACGGGACCAACAATTGGAAAAACTGTTTTTT	CASQRDQQLEKLFF	TRBJ1-4	.	.	TRBV18
TGTGCCAGCAGCTGGGGACCGGGACAGGGGTCTGATGAGCAGTTCTTC	CASSWGPGQGSDEQFF	TRBJ2-1	TRBD1	once	TRBV5-4
TGTGCCAGCAGCCTAAAGGGGGACAAAATACTGTTTTTT	CASSLKGDKILFF	TRBJ1-4	.	.	TRBV7-9
TGTGCCAGCAGTATAGCGGTCAGCTCCTACAATGAGCAGTTCTTC	CASSIAVSSYNEQFF	TRBJ2-1	.	.	TRBV27
TGCGCCAGCAGTGGGACAGACAATGAGCAGTTCTTC	CASSGTDNEQFF	TRBJ2-1	TRBD1	once	TRBV5-1
TGTGCCAGCAGCAAAGCGAACCTAGCGGGAGGGCCGCTCAATGAGCAGTTCTTC	CASSKANLAGGPLNEQFF	TRBJ2-1	.	.	TRBV21-1
TGTGCCAGCAGGCCATCGGACAGGGTAAACTATGGCTACACCTTC	CASRPSDRVNYGYTF	TRBJ1-2	TRBD1	.	TRBV6-6
TGCAGCGTTGACACGGGGGTCGCATACAATGAGCAGTTCTTC	CSVDTGVAYNEQFF	TRBJ2-1	.	.	TRBV29-1
TGTGCCAGCACCAAAGAGGGACAGAGGAATTCACCCCTCCACTTT	CASTKEGQRNSPLHF	TRBJ1-6	TRBD1	.	TRBV28
TGCGCCAGCAGGGCTACTACAGGGGAACTTAATGAAAAACTGTTTTTT	CASRATTGELNEKLFF	TRBJ1-4	TRBD1	.	TRBV5-1
TGTGCCAGCAGCTCCATAGGCGGACGTAGCTCCTACGAGCAGTACTTC	CASSSIGGRSSYEQYF	TRBJ2-7	.	.	TRBV11-2
TGTGCCAGCAGTGAAATACAGGGCTCTGGCTACACCTTC	CASSEIQGSGYTF	TRBJ1-2	.	.	TRBV2
TGCGCCAGCAGCCTATACTTAGGGACTAGCGGGAGGGCCTCATCCGATGAGCAGTTCTTC	CASSLYLGTSGRASSDEQFF	TRBJ2-1	TRBD2	.	TRBV5-1
TGCGCCAGCAGCTTGGGGGACCCAGGGGGCTGGTACGGGGGCAATCAGCCCCAGCATTTT	CASSLGDPGGWYGGNQPQHF	TRBJ1-5	TRBD1	once	TRBV5-1
TGTGCCAGCAGCCAAGTCGATAGGGCCAATGAGCAGTTCTTC	CASSQVDRANEQFF	TRBJ2-1	.	.	TRBV3-1/TRBV3-2
TGTGCCAGCAGGACAGGTGGGGGCACAGATACGCAGTATTTT	CASRTGGGTDTQYF	TRBJ2-3	.	.	TRBV2
TGTGCCAGCAGTGAATGGGGCGAGGGGCAGGAGCAGTTCTTC	CASSEWGEGQEQFF	TRBJ2-1	.	.	TRBV2
TGTGCCAGCAGCCCTATGACAGGGTACACTGAAGCTTTCTTT	CASSPMTGYTEAFF	TRBJ1-1	TRBD1	.	TRBV11-2
TGTGCCAGCAGTGATCTCTCCGGGACAGACACCTACGAGCAGTACTTC	CASSDLSGTDTYEQYF	TRBJ2-7	TRBD1	.	TRBV25-1
TGTGCCAGCAGCCCGGACCCAGGGTTGTTGCAGCCCCAGCATTTT	CASSPDPGLLQPQHF	TRBJ1-5	.	.	TRBV9
TGTGCCACCAGCCCACAGGGAGACTATGGCTACACCTTC	CATSPQGDYGYTF	TRBJ1-2	.	.	TRBV15
TGTGCCATCTCGACAGGGGGTAGGCACGAGCAGTACTTC	CAISTGGRHEQYF	TRBJ2-7	TRBD1	.	TRBV27
TGTGCCAGCAGCCATGAGCTTGGGGGTGTAGGTGAGCAGTTCTTC	CASSHELGGVGEQFF	TRBJ2-1	.	.	TRBV5-8
TGTGCCAGCAGCTTAGGGCTAGCGGGAGACAATGAGCAGTTCTTC	CASSLGLAGDNEQFF	TRBJ2-1	TRBD2	few	TRBV7-3
TGTGCCAGCAGCCAAATAGCGGGAGGGGCAAGGGGCAATGAGCAGTTCTTC	CASSQIAGGARGNEQFF	TRBJ2-1	TRBD2	once	TRBV3-1/TRBV3-2
TGTGCCAGCAGTGAAGGAATCGGAATGGAACTGTTTTTT	CASSEGIGMELFF	TRBJ1-4	.	once	TRBV2
TGTGCCAGCAGTTTATTTCGGGGGTCCGCGGGGGAGCAGTACTTC	CASSLFRGSAGEQYF	TRBJ2-7	.	.	TRBV27
TGTGCCAGCAGCGTAAATCGGGAGAAAGGCTATGAGCAGTTCTTC	CASSVNREKGYEQFF	TRBJ2-1	.	.	TRBV9
TGCGCCAGCAGCCAAGATTACTCCGACGAGCAGTACTTC	CASSQDYSDEQYF	TRBJ2-7	.	once	TRBV4-3
TGTGCCAGCAGCTTCGGGACCCCTTCGGACGAGCAGTACTTC	CASSFGTPSDEQYF	TRBJ2-7	.	.	TRBV11-2
TGTGCCAGTAGTACCTCCGGGACAGGGTTGGGTCAGCCCCAGCATTTT	CASSTSGTGLGQPQHF	TRBJ1-5	TRBD1	.	TRBV19
TGCGCCAGCAGCCAAGATTGGGCTGCTTCGAGCTCCTACGAGCAGTACTTC	CASSQDWAASSSYEQYF	TRBJ2-7	.	.	TRBV4-1